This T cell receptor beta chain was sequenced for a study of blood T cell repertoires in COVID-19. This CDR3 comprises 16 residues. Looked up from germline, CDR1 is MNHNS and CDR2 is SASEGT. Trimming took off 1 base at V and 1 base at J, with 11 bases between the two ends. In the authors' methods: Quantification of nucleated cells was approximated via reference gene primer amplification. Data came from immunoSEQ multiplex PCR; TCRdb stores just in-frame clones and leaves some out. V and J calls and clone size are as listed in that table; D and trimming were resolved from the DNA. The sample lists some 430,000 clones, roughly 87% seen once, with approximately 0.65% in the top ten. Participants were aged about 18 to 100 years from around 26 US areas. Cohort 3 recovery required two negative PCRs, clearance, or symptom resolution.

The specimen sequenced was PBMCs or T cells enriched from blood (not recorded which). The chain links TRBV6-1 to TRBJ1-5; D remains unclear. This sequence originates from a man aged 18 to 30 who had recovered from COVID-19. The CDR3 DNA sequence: TGTGCCAGCAGTGAAGATCGGACGGGGAGCAATCAGCCCCAGCATTTT. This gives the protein CASSEDRTGSNQPQHF.